These 14 T cell receptor beta chains share one sample of origin, sequenced in a study of T cells after yellow fever vaccination. TCRdb analysed the 5' RACE reads with MiXCR anew, one entry per CDR3 protein. Counted here are 100,000 to 150,000 distinct CDR3 sequences, about 16% occurring once; the ten biggest clones make up roughly 47%. This specimen consisted of CD8+ T cells sorted from PBMCs, obtained 5 days after the yellow fever booster vaccination. These receptors originate from a man younger than 30 who received the YFV17D yellow fever vaccine.

This clonotype showed up many times. This sequence joins TRBV4-2 and TRBJ2-7, with D tentatively TRBD1 (6 bases). This CDR3 contains 15 residues. In germline, CDR1 is LGHNA, CDR2 YNFKEQ. V lost 1 base and J lost 4, with 14 bases in between. The chain's CDR3 is CASSQAQGSQYEQYV. The CDR3 nucleotides are TGTGCCAGCAGCCAAGCGCAGGGGAGTCAGTACGAGCAGTACGTC.

This clonotype came up a few times. The V call is TRBV20-1, the J call TRBJ2-7; D gene ambiguous. V lost 5 bases and J 3 bases, leaving 14 bases between the germline ends. CDR1 and CDR2 (germline): DFQATT, SNEGSKA (reference sequence). This CDR3 contains 13 residues. CDR3 protein: CSAQAPADYEQYV. The CDR3 DNA is TGCAGTGCTCAGGCCCCTGCAGACTACGAGCAGTACGTC.

V gene TRBV6-6 combines with J gene TRBJ2-2; the match to TRBD2 covers 8 bases. Germline-derived CDR1 and CDR2 are MNHNY and SVGAGI (reference sequence). CDR3 length: 17 amino acids. V trimming: 8 bases; J trimming: 4 bases; junction bases outside the gene matches: 15. DNA of the CDR3: TGTGCCAGCGGGGGCCGGGCGCGGGGGGCCCTCACCGGGGAGCTGTTTTTT. Translation gives CASGGRARGALTGELFF.

The chain combines TRBV6-2 or TRBV6-3 with TRBJ2-1, with 13 bases that match TRBD2. Germline trimming cut 2 bases from V and 4 bases from J; bases unmatched to any gene: 8. CDR1 is MNHEY, CDR2 SVGEGT, per germline. CDR3 size: 18 residues. The CDR3 region has the DNA TGTGCCAGCAGTTACCCCACTAGCGGGGGGGGAGTATACAATGAGCAGTTCTTC. Protein product: CASSYPTSGGGVYNEQFF.

There are a few counts of this clonotype. The chain carries TRBV5-1 and TRBJ2-3, with 7 bases aligning to TRBD2. Germline V gives CDR1 SGHRS, CDR2 YFSETQ. V was pared by 4 bases and J by 0 bases, with 11 bases of the junction left unmatched. The CDR3 sequence is 17 residues long. The CDR3 here is CASSRRLAGDSTDTQYF. For the CDR3, the DNA is TGCGCCAGCAGCCGCAGATTAGCGGGTGATAGCACAGATACGCAGTATTTT.

In this sample, this clonotype turned up a few times. The rearrangement joins TRBV4-1 to TRBJ2-3, with TRBD1 matching 8 bases. This CDR3 contains 17 residues. Per the germline V gene, CDR1 is MGHRA and CDR2 is YSYEKL. V lost 0 bases to trimming and J lost 2 bases; unmatched junction nucleotides: 7. This chain's CDR3 is CASSQDGTGYYTDTQYF. The CDR3 coding sequence is TGCGCCAGCAGCCAAGATGGGACAGGATACTACACAGATACGCAGTATTTT.

This clonotype appeared a few times. CDR3 coding DNA: TGCGCCAGCAGCCAAGGGGCAACCTCCTACGAGCAGTACTTC. Its translation: CASSQGATSYEQYF. The V gene is TRBV4-3, the J gene TRBJ2-7; D is uncertain. Trimming shortened V by 1 base and J by 0 bases, and 7 bases separated the two germline ends. The CDR3 consists of 14 residues. The germline gives CDR1 LGHNA, CDR2 YSLEER.

This clonotype was counted at least ten times. V usage is TRBV4-3 and J usage is TRBJ2-1, with D possibly being TRBD1 or TRBD2 (5 bases each). The CDR3 is made up of 18 amino acids. Germline values: CDR1 LGHNA, CDR2 YSLEER. V was clipped by 2 bases and J by 6 bases, with 23 bases between them. The CDR3 nucleotides are TGCGCCAGCAGCCAACGAACTGGAGTCGGGACCGCCGGCAATGAGCAGTTCTTC. This encodes CASSQRTGVGTAGNEQFF.

This sequence joins TRBV27 and TRBJ1-1; no firm D call. Trimming pared 3 bases from V and 0 bases from J, leaving 8 bases between. In germline, CDR1 is MNHEY, CDR2 SMNVEV (reference sequence). The CDR3 sequence is 14 residues long. CDR3 sequence: CASSLTNMNTEAFF. The CDR3 DNA is TGTGCCAGCAGTTTGACGAATATGAACACTGAAGCTTTCTTT.

This clonotype was recorded a few times. V is TRBV27 and J is TRBJ1-3; D not resolved. Germline values: CDR1 MNHEY, CDR2 SMNVEV (reference sequence). The CDR3 has 13 amino acids. Deletions cut 2 bases from V and 3 bases from J, with 5 bases between. The CDR3 nucleotides read TGTGCCAGCAGTTTAGGAGGTGGAAACACCATATATTTT. The encoded protein is CASSLGGGNTIYF.

This clonotype was recorded a few times. The rearrangement uses TRBV4-2 and TRBJ2-1; a possible D gene is TRBD2 (6 bases). Germline-derived CDR1 and CDR2 are LGHNA and YNFKEQ. The CDR3 loop spans 17 amino acids. Trimming removed 3 bases from V and 3 bases from J, with 18 bases in between. Here the CDR3 DNA reads TGTGCCAGCAGCCAGATTCCTTGCGGGGCTTTCTACAATGAGCAGTTCTTC. This encodes CASSQIPCGAFYNEQFF.

V usage is TRBV9 and J usage is TRBJ2-5, with 8 positions matching TRBD2. V shed 1 base, J shed 4 bases, and the junction held 12 bases outside the gene matches. The germline V gene encodes CDR1 SGDLS and CDR2 YYNGEE. The CDR3 has 17 residues. The CDR3 is CASSVILMAGGRETQYF. For the CDR3, the DNA is TGTGCCAGCAGCGTAATTCTAATGGCGGGGGGCCGAGAGACCCAGTACTTC.

The chain carries TRBV7-9 and TRBJ2-2; D ambiguous. Trimming stripped 1 base from V and 2 bases from J, with 2 bases between. The CDR3 extends over 13 amino acids. Germline values: CDR1 SEHNR, CDR2 FQNEAQ (reference sequence). The CDR3 here is CASSLGNTGELFF. CDR3 DNA: TGTGCCAGCAGCTTAGGAAACACCGGGGAGCTGTTTTTT.

This clonotype was observed many times. The chain joins TRBV27 to TRBJ2-7; 7 bases are shared with TRBD2. Trimming at V came to 3 bases and at J to 0 bases, leaving 2 bases not matched to a gene. Germline values: CDR1 MNHEY, CDR2 SMNVEV (reference sequence). The CDR3 has 14 amino acids. Here the CDR3 reads CASSFGGSSYEQYF. In DNA form, the CDR3 reads TGTGCCAGCAGTTTTGGCGGGAGCTCCTACGAGCAGTACTTC.